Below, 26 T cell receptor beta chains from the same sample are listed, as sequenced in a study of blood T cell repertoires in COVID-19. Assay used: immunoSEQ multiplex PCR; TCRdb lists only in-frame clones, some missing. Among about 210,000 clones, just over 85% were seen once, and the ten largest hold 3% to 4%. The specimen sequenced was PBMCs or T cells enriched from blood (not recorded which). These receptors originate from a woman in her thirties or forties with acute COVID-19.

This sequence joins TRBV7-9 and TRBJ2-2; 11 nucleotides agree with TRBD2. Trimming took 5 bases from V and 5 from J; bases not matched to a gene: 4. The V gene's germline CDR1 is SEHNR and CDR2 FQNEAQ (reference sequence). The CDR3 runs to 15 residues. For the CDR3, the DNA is TGTGCCAGCAGCCATAGCGGGAGGGCGACCGGGGAGCTGTTTTTT. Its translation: CASSHSGRATGELFF. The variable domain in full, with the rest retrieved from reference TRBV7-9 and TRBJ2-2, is DTGVSQNPRHKITKRGQNVTFRCDPISEHNRLYWYRQTLGQGPEFLTYFQNEAQLEKSRLLSDRFSAERPKGSFSTLEIQRTEQGDSAMYLCASSHSGRATGELFFGEGSRLTVL.

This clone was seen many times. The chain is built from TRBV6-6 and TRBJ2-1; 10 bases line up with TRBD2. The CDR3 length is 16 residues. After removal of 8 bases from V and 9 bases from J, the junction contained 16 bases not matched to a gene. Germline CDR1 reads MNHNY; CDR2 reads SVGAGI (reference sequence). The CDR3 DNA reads TGTGCCAGCGGTCGACCGGGGGCTAGCGGGAGAGGTGAGCAGTTCTTC. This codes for CASGRPGASGRGEQFF.

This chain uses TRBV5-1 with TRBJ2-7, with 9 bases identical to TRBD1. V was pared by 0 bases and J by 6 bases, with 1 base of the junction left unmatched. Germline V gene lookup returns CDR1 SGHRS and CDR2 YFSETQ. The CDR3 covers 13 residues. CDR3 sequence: CASSLGDRVEQYF. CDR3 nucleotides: TGCGCCAGCAGCTTGGGGGACAGGGTCGAGCAGTACTTC.

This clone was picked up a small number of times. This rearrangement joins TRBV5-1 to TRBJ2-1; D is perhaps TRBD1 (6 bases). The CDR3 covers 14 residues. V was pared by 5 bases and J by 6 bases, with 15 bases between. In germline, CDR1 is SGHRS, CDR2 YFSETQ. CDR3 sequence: CASRRQDRGNEQFF. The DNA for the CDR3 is TGCGCCAGCAGAAGACAGGACCGGGGCAATGAGCAGTTCTTC.

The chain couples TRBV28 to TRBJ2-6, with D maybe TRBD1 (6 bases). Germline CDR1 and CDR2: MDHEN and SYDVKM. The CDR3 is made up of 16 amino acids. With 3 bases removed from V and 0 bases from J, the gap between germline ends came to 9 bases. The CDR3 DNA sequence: TGTGCCAGCAGTTTCACAGGGATCTCTGGGGCCAACGTCCTGACTTTC. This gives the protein CASSFTGISGANVLTF.

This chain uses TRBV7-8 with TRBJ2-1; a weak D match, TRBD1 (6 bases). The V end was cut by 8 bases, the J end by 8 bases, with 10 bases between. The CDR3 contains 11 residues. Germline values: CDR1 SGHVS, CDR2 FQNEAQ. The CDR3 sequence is CASGNRDEQFF. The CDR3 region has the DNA TGTGCCAGCGGAAACAGGGATGAGCAGTTCTTC.

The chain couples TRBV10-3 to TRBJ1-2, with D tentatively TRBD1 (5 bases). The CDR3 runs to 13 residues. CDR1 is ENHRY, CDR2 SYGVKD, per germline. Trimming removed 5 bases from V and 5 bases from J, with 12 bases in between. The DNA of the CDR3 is TGTGCCATCAGTCCTCAGGGACTATATGGCTACACCTTC. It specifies CAISPQGLYGYTF.

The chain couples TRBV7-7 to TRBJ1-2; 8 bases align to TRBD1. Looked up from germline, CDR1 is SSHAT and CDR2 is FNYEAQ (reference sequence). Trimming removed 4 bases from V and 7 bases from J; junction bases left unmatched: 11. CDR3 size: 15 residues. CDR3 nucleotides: TGTGCCAGCAGCTCGCAGGGGGCGCTAGGGGTTGGCTACACCTTC. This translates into CASSSQGALGVGYTF.

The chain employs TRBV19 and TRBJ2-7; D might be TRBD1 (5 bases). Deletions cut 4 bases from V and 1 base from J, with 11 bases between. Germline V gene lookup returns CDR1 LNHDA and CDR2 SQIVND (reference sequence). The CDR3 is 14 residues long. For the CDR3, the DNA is TGTGCCAGTAGTACCCAGGGCCAGTCCTACGAGCAGTACTTC. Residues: CASSTQGQSYEQYF.

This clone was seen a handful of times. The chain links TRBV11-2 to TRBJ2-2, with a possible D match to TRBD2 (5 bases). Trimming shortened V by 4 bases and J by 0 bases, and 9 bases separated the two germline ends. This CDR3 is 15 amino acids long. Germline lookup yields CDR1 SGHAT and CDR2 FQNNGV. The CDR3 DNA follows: TGTGCCAGCAGCTGGGCGGGTTCGAACACCGGGGAGCTGTTTTTT. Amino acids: CASSWAGSNTGELFF.

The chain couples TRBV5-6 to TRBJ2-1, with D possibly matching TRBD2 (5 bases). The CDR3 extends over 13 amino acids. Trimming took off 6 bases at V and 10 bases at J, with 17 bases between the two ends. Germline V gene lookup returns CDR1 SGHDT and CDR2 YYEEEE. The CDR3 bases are TGTGCCAGCACCCAACTCGCGGGTTGGGAGCAGTTCTTC. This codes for CASTQLAGWEQFF. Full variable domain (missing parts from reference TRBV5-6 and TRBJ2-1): DAGVTQSPTHLIKTRGQQVTLRCSPKSGHDTVSWYQQALGQGPQFIFQYYEEEERQRGNFPDRFSGHQFPNYSSELNVNALLLGDSALYLCASTQLAGWEQFFGPGTRLTVL.

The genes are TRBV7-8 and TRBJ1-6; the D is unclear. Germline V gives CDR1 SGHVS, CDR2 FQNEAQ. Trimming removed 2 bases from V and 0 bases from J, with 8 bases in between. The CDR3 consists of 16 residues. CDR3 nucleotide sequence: TGTGCCAGCAGCTTAACAGATAGCTCCTATAATTCACCCCTCCACTTT. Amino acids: CASSLTDSSYNSPLHF.

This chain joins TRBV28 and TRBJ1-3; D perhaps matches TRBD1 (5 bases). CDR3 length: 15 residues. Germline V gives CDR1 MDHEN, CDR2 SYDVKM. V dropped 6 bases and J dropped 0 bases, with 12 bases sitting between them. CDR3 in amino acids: CASRLRQSSGNTIYF. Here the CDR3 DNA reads TGTGCCAGCAGACTACGACAGAGCTCTGGAAACACCATATATTTT.

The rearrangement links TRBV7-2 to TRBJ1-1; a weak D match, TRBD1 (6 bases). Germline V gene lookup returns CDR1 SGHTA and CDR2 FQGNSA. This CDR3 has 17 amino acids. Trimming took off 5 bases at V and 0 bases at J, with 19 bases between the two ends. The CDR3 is CASSRIGQLIMNTEAFF. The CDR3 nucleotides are TGTGCCAGCAGCCGTATAGGACAGTTGATCATGAACACTGAAGCTTTCTTT.

The CDR3 coding sequence is TGTGCCAGTAGTATCCAGACTAGCCTATACGGAGAACCTTACGAGCAGTACTTC. Protein sequence: CASSIQTSLYGEPYEQYF. The chain joins TRBV19 to TRBJ2-7; 7 bases fit TRBD2. The ends lost 3 bases at V and 4 bases at J; junction bases unmatched: 18. Germline CDR1 LNHDA, CDR2 SQIVND (reference sequence). The CDR3 runs to 18 residues.

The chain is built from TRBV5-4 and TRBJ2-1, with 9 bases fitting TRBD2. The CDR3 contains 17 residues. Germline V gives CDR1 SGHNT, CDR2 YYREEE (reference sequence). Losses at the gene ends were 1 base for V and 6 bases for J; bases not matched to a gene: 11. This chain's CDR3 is CASSLTALAGEVNEQFF. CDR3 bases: TGTGCCAGCAGCTTGACCGCACTAGCGGGCGAAGTCAATGAGCAGTTCTTC. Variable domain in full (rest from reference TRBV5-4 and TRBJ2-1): ETGVTQSPTHLIKTRGQQVTLRCSSQSGHNTVSWYQQALGQGPQFIFQYYREEENGRGNFPPRFSGLQFPNYSSELNVNALELDDSALYLCASSLTALAGEVNEQFFGPGTRLTVL.

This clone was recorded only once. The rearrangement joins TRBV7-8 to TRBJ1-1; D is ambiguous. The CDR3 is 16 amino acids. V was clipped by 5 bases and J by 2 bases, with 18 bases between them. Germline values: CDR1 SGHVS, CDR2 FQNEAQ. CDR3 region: CASSPRVGLTNTEAFF. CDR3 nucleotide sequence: TGTGCCAGCAGCCCGAGGGTCGGCCTGACTAACACTGAAGCTTTCTTT.

The CDR3 sequence: CASSPQGGYEQYF. In nucleotides, the CDR3 is TGTGCCAGCAGCCCACAGGGGGGCTACGAGCAGTACTTC. The J gene is TRBJ2-7, the V gene TRBV28; TRBD1 aligns across 8 bases. The V gene end was trimmed by 6 bases and the J gene end by 3 bases; junction bases not matched to a gene: 4. The CDR3 runs 13 residues. Germline CDR1 reads MDHEN; CDR2 reads SYDVKM. The full variable domain, rest sourced from reference TRBV28 and TRBJ2-7, is DVKVTQSSRYLVKRTGEKVFLECVQDMDHENMFWYRQDPGLGLRLIYFSYDVKMKEKGDIPEGYSVSREKKERFSLILESASTNQTSMYLCASSPQGGYEQYFGPGTRLTVT.

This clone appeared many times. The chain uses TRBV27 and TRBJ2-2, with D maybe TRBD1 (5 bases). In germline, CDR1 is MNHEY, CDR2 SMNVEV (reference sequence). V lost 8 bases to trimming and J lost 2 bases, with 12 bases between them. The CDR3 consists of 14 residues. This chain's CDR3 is CASRIRVNTGELFF. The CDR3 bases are TGTGCCAGCCGTATCAGGGTAAACACCGGGGAGCTGTTTTTT.

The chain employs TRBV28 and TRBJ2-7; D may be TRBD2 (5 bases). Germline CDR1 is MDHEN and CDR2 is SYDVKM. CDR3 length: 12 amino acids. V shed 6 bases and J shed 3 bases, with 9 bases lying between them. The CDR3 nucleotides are TGTGCCAGCAGAACCGGGGACTACGAGCAGTACTTC. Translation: CASRTGDYEQYF.

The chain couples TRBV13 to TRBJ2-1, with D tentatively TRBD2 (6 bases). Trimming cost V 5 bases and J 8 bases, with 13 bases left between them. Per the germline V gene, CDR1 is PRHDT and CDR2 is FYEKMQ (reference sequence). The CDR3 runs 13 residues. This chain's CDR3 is CASSLGTYDEQFF. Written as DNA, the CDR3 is TGTGCCAGCAGCCTCGGGACTTATGATGAGCAGTTCTTC.

The CDR3 protein is CASTSGRAGELFF. The CDR3 DNA is TGTGCCAGCACTAGCGGGAGGGCCGGGGAGCTGTTTTTT. The chain carries TRBV6-5 and TRBJ2-2, with 12 positions matching TRBD2. Germline trimming cut 7 bases from V and 6 bases from J; bases unmatched to any gene: 0. The CDR3 contains 13 residues. The germline CDR1 and CDR2 sequences are MNHEY and SVGAGI.

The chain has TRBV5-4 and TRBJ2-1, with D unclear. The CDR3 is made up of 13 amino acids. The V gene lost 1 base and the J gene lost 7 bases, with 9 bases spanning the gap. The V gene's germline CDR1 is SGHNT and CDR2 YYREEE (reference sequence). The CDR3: CASSLYLVNEQFF. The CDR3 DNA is TGTGCCAGCAGCTTGTACCTAGTGAATGAGCAGTTCTTC.

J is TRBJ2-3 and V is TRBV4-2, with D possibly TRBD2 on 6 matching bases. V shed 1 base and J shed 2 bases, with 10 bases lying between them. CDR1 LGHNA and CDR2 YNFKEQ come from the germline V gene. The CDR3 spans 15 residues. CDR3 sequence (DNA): TGTGCCAGCAGCCAAGCGCGGACTAACACAGATACGCAGTATTTT. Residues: CASSQARTNTDTQYF.

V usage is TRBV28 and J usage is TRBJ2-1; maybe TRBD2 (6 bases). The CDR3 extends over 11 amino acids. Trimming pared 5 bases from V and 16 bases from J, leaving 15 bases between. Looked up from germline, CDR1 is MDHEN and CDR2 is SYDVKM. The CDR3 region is CASSDRLEGFF. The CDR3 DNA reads TGTGCCAGCAGTGATCGACTAGAGGGATTCTTC. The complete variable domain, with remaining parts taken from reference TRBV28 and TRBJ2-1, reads DVKVTQSSRYLVKRTGEKVFLECVQDMDHENMFWYRQDPGLGLRLIYFSYDVKMKEKGDIPEGYSVSREKKERFSLILESASTNQTSMYLCASSDRLEGFFGPGTRLTVL.

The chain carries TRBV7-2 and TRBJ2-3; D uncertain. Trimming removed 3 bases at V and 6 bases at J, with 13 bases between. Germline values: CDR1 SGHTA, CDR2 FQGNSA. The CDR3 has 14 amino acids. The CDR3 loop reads CASSFGSGSDTQYF. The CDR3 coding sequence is TGTGCCAGCAGCTTCGGGTCTGGGTCGGATACGCAGTATTTT.